This record covers a single T cell receptor (beta chain). One end of the junction does not line up with germline, which may come from a read error. The sample originates from a study of cytomegalovirus exposure and HLA in healthy donors. Healthy bone marrow donors formed the donor group. Despite likely unrecorded immune exposures, the donors were nominally healthy at the time of sampling. Primers for the PCR totalled 60 Vbeta and 13 Jbeta. Here immunoSEQ multiplex PCR was the method, and the copy in TCRdb shows in-frame clones only, minus some. The sample has about 200,000 clones; roughly 80% are singletons. CDR3 size: 21 residues. Germline CDR1 and CDR2: KGHSH and LQKENI.

The clonotype comes from a man under 40 in good health and CMV-seronegative. The rearrangement uses TRBV18 and TRBJ2-6; TRBD1 aligns across 8 bases. Input material: PBMCs. The CDR3 is CASSPPLRAGGSFSGASVLTF. In DNA form, the CDR3 reads TGTGCCAGCTCACCACCTCTGCGGGCAGGGGGCTCCTTCTCTGGGGCCAGCGTCCTGACTTTC. Drawing the rest from reference TRBV18 and TRBJ2-6, the complete variable domain is NAGVMQNPRHLVRRRGQEARLRCSPMKGHSHVYWYRQLPEEGLKFMVYLQKENIIDESGMPKERFSAEFPKEGPSILRIQQVVRGDSAAYFCASSPPLRAGGSFSGASVLTFGAGSRLTVL.